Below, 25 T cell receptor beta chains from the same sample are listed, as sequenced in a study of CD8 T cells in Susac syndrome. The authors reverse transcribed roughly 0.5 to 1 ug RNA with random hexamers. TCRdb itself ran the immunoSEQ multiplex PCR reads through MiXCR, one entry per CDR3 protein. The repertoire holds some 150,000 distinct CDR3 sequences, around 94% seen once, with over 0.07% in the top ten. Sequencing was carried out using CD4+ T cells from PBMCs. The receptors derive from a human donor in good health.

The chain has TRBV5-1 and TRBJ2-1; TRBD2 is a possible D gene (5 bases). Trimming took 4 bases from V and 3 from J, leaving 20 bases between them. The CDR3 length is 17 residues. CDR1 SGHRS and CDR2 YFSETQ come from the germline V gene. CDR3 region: CASSPAPGVNFYNEQFF. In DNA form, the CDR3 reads TGCGCCAGCAGCCCGGCGCCCGGGGTCAACTTCTACAATGAGCAGTTCTTC.

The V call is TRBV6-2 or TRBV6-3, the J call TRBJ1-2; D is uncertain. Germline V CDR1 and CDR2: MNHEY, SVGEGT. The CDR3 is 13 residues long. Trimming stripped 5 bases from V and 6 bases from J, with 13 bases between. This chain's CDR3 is CASSRGVSDGYTF. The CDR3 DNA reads TGTGCCAGCAGTAGAGGAGTCTCTGATGGCTACACCTTC.

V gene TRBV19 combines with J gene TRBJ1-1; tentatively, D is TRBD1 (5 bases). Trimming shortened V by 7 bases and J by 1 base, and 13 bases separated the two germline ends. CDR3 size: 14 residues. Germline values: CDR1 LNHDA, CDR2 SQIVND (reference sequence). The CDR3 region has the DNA TGTGCCAGTAATACAGGATTGGCGAACACTGAAGCTTTCTTT. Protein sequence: CASNTGLANTEAFF.

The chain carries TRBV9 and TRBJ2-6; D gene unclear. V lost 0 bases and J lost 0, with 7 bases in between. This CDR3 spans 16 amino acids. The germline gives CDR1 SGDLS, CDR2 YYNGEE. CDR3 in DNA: TGTGCCAGCAGCGTAGCCGTTCTCTCTGGGGCCAACGTCCTGACTTTC. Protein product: CASSVAVLSGANVLTF.

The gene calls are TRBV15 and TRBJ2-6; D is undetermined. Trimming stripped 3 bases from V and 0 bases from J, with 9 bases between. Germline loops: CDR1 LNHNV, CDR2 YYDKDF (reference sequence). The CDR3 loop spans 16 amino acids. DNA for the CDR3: TGTGCCACCAGCAGTCCACGGCTCTCTGGGGCCAACGTCCTGACTTTC. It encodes CATSSPRLSGANVLTF.

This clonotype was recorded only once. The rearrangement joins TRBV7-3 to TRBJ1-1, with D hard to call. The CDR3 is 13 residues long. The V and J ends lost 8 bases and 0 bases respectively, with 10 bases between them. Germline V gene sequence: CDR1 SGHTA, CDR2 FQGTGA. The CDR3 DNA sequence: TGTGCCAGCCTTTTGAGGTTGAACACTGAAGCTTTCTTT. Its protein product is CASLLRLNTEAFF.

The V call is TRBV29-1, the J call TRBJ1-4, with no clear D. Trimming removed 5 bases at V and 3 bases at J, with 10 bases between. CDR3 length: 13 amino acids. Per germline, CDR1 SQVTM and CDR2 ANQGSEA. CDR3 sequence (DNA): TGCAGCGTTTCCGACGGATCTAATGAAAAACTGTTTTTT. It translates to CSVSDGSNEKLFF.

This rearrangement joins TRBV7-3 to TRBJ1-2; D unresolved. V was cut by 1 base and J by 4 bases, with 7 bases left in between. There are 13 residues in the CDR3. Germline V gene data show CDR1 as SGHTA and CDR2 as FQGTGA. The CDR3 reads CASSLNFGYGYTF. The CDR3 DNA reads TGTGCCAGCAGCTTAAACTTCGGCTATGGCTACACCTTC.

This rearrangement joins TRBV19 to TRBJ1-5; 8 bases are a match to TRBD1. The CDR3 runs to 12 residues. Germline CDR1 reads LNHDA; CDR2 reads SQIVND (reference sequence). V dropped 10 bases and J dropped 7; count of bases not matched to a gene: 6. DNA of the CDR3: TGTGCCACAGGACAGGGATTCCAGCCCCAGCATTTT. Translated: CATGQGFQPQHF. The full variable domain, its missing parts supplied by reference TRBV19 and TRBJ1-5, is DGGITQSPKYLFRKEGQNVTLSCEQNLNHDAMYWYRQDPGQGLRLIYYSQIVNDFQKGDIAEGYSVSREKKESFPLTVTSAQKNPTAFYLCATGQGFQPQHFGDGTRLSIL.

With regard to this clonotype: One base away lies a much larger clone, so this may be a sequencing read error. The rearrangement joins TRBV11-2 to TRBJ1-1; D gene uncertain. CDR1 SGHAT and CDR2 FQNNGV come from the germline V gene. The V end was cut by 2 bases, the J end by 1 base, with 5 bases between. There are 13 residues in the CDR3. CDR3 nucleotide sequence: TGTGCCAGCAGCTTACAGGCGAACACTGAAGCTTTCTTT. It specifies CASSLQANTEAFF.

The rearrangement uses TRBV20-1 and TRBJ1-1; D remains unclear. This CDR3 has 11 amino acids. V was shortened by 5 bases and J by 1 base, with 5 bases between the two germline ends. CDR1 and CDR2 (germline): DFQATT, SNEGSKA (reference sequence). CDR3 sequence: CSAQENTEAFF. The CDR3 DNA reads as TGCAGTGCTCAGGAGAACACTGAAGCTTTCTTT.

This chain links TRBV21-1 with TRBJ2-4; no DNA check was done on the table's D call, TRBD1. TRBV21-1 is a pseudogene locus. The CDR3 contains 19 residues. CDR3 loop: CASSKGPGPILGAKNIQYF. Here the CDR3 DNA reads TGTGCCAGCAGCAAAGGACCGGGACCTATTTTGGGGGCCAAAAACATTCAGTACTTC.

This chain's CDR3 is CASSSIGTSGIGGYEQYF. The CDR3 DNA reads TGTGCCAGCAGTTCTATCGGGACTAGCGGGATCGGTGGCTACGAGCAGTACTTC. The chain combines TRBV6-5 with TRBJ2-7, with TRBD2 matching 13 bases. CDR3 length: 18 residues. Germline CDR1 is MNHEY and CDR2 is SVGAGI. Unmatched junction bases numbered 12, after V lost 4 bases and J lost 3 bases.

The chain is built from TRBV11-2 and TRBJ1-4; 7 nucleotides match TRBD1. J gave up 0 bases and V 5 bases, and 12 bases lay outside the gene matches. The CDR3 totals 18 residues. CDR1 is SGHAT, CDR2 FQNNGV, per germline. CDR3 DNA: TGTGCCAGCAGCGAACTTTGGGGACAGTCGGCAACTAATGAAAAACTGTTTTTT. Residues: CASSELWGQSATNEKLFF. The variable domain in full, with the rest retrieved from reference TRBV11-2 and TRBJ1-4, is EAGVAQSPRYKIIEKRQSVAFWCNPISGHATLYWYQQILGQGPKLLIQFQNNGVVDDSQLPKDRFSAERLKGVDSTLKIQPAKLEDSAVYLCASSELWGQSATNEKLFFGSGTQLSVL.

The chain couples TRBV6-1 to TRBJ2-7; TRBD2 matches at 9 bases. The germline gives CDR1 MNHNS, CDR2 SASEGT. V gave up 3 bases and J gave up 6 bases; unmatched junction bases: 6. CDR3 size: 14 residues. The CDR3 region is CASSDLAGVIEQYF. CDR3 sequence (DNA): TGTGCCAGCAGTGATTTAGCGGGAGTCATCGAGCAGTACTTC.

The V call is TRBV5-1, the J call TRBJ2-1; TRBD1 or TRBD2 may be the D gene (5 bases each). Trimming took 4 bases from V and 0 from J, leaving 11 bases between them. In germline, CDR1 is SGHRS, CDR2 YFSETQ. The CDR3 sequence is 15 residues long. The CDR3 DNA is TGCGCCAGCAGCAGCTGGGGGAGCTCCTACAATGAGCAGTTCTTC. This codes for CASSSWGSSYNEQFF.

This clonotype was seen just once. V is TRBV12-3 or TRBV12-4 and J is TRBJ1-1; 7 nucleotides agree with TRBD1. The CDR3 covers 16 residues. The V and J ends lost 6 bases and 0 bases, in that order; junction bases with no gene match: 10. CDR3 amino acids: CASRRPGQPMNTEAFF. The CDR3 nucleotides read TGTGCCAGCAGGCGTCCGGGACAGCCGATGAACACTGAAGCTTTCTTT.

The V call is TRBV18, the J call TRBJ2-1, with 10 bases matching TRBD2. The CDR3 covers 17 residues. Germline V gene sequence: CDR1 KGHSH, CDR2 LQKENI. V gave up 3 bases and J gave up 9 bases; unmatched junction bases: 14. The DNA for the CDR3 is TGTGCCAGCTCACCCCCCGCTAGCGGGAGAGGGGGGACTGAGCAGTTCTTC. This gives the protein CASSPPASGRGGTEQFF.

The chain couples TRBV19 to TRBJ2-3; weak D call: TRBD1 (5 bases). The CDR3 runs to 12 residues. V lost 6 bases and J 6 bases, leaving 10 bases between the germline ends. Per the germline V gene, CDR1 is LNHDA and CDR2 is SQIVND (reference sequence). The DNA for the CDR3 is TGTGCCAGTAGAGGGGCAGCTGATACGCAGTATTTT. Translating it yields CASRGAADTQYF.

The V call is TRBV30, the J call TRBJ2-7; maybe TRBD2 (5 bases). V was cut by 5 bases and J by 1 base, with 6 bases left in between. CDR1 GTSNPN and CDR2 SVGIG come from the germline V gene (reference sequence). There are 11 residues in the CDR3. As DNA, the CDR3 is TGTGCCTGGGGACTTTCCTACGAGCAGTACTTC. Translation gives CAWGLSYEQYF.

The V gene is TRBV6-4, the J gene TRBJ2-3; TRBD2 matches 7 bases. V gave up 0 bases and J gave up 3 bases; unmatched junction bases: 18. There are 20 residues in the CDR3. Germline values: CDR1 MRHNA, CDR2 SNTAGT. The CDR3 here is CASSDSVGGGSRIGTDTQYF. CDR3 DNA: TGTGCCAGCAGTGACTCAGTAGGAGGCGGGAGTCGTATTGGAACAGATACGCAGTATTTT.

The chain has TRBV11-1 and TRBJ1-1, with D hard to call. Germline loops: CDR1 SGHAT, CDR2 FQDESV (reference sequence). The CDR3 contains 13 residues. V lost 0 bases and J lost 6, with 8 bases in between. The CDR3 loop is CASSLANWAEAFF. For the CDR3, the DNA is TGTGCCAGCAGCTTAGCAAACTGGGCTGAAGCTTTCTTT.

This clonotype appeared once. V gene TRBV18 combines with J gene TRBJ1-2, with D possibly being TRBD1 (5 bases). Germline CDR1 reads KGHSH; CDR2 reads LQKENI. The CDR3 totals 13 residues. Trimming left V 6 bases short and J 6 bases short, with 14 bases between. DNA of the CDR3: TGTGCCAGCTCCGGGACCCTCAGGGATGGCTACACCTTC. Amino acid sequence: CASSGTLRDGYTF.

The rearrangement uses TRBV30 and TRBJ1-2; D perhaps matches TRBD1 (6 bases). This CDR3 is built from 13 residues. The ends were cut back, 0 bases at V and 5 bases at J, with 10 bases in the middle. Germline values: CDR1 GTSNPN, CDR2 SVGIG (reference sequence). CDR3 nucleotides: TGTGCCTGGAGTGTCCGCAGGGGTTATGGCTACACCTTC. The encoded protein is CAWSVRRGYGYTF.

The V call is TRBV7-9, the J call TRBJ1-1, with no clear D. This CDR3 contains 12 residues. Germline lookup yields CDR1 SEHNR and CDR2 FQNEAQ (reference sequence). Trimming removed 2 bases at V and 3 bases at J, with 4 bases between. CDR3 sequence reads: CASSLMYTEAFF. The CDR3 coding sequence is TGTGCCAGCAGCTTAATGTACACTGAAGCTTTCTTT.